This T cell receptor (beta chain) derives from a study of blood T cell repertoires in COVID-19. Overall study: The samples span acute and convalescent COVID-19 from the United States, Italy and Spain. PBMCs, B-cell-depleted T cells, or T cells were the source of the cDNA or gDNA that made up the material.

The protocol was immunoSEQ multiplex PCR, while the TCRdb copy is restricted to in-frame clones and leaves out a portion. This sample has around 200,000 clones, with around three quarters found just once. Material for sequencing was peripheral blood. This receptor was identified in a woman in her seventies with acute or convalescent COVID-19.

The CDR3 loop is CASSTETGGKGYTF. In nucleotides, the CDR3 is TGCGCCAGCAGCACCGAAACAGGGGGTAAAGGCTACACCTTC. The rearrangement uses TRBV5-1 and TRBJ1-2, with 8 bases aligning to TRBD1. The V gene end was trimmed by 4 bases and the J gene end by 8 bases; junction bases not matched to a gene: 10. The CDR3 totals 14 residues. CDR1 SGHRS and CDR2 YFSETQ come from the germline V gene.